These T cell receptor beta chains were read from a single sample in a study of blood T cell repertoires in COVID-19. Repertoires were generated with immunoSEQ multiplex PCR, while TCRdb's copy carries only in-frame clones and drops some. The sample holds about 270,000 clones, approximately 84% seen once. The sequencing sample was made of peripheral blood. These receptors originate from a human donor with COVID-19, enrolled during active disease. The donor label of this sample is uncertain. Each CDR3 is given with its conserved first and last residue. The D gene is left open where the match is weak. Size tells how often a clone was seen (once, few, many) or the class of an expanded clone, and some rows leave it out.

>-|TRBV6-1|TRBJ1-2|-
TGTGCCAGCAGTGAATCCTCAGGTCTACGTGGCTACACCTTC
CASSESSGLRGYTF
>few|TRBV30|TRBJ1-1|TRBD1
TGTGCCTGGAGCCGGGACAGGGGCCGCACTGAAGCTTTCTTT
CAWSRDRGRTEAFF
>-|TRBV10-3|TRBJ2-2|-
TGTGCCATCAGTGAGTCAGGGAGTCGAAACGGGGCCGGGGAGCTGTTTTTT
CAISESGSRNGAGELFF
>-|TRBV6-5|TRBJ2-1|TRBD2
TGTGCCAGCACCATACTAGCGGGAGGATACAATGAGCAGTTCTTC
CASTILAGGYNEQFF
>-|TRBV6-5|TRBJ2-1|TRBD1
TGTGCCAGCAGTTACGACAGGGGAGTTGGCAATGAGCAGTTCTTC
CASSYDRGVGNEQFF
>-|TRBV7-3|TRBJ2-3|TRBD2
TGTGCCAGCAGCTTAACAGGACTAGCGGGAGCCACAGATACGCAGTATTTT
CASSLTGLAGATDTQYF
>-|TRBV15|TRBJ1-1|TRBD1
TGTGCCACCAGCAGGACCGGGACAGCTCACACTGAAGCTTTCTTT
CATSRTGTAHTEAFF
>once|TRBV30|TRBJ2-3|-
TGTGCCTGGCAGTGGGGGTACAGGGTCCCCGGCCAAGATACGCAGTATTTT
CAWQWGYRVPGQDTQYF
>-|TRBV30|TRBJ2-2|-
TGTGCCTGGAGGCCCACGGTCCATAGTGAGCTGTTTTTT
CAWRPTVHSELFF
>-|TRBV15|TRBJ2-1|TRBD2
TGTGCCACCAGCAGTGAACTAGCGGCGGGAGAAACGTTCTTC
CATSSELAAGETFF
>-|TRBV30|TRBJ2-7|-
TGTGCCTGGAGTGTGCGGAGGAACTACGAGCAGTACTTC
CAWSVRRNYEQYF
>once|TRBV4-3|TRBJ2-5|TRBD1
TGCGCCAGCAGCCCAGGCAGGGGGCAGACCCAGTACTTC
CASSPGRGQTQYF
>-|TRBV11-2|TRBJ2-5|-
TGTGCCAGCAGCTTAGTTATGGAGACCCAGTACTTC
CASSLVMETQYF
>-|TRBV4-3|TRBJ2-1|-
TGCGCCAGCAGCCAAAGGGTGACTACTAACAATGAGCAGTTCTTC
CASSQRVTTNNEQFF
>-|TRBV21-1|TRBJ1-6|-
TGTGCCAGCAGCACAACAGACAGGGTTTACTATAATTCACCCCTCCACTTT
CASSTTDRVYYNSPLHF
>-|TRBV6-5|TRBJ1-5|TRBD1
TGTGCCAGCTCCCCTAGGGGACAGAGCAATCAGCCCCAGCATTTT
CASSPRGQSNQPQHF
>-|TRBV28|TRBJ1-6|-
TGTGCCAGCACCGCCGCGGGAATCGGTTCACCCCTCCACTTT
CASTAAGIGSPLHF